These T cell receptor beta chains were read from a single sample in a study of breast tumors, draining lymph nodes, adjacent tissues. One entry per CDR3 protein, called by TCRdb with MiXCR from the multiplex PCR reads. The table lists 200,000 or so distinct CDR3 sequences, roughly 29% of them singletons. The sequenced material came from axillary lymph node tissue. These receptors all come from a female donor with breast cancer. Some clones in this sample may be carry-over from other donors' samples. The CDR3 runs from the conserved cysteine through the conserved F or W. Each record gives: J gene, D gene, V gene, clone size, CDR3 DNA, CDR3 protein. A D gene is named only where the DNA matches it firmly. Clone size is stated in some rows and not others, as once, few, many or a class when expanded.

TRBJ2-1 TRBD2 TRBV12-3/TRBV12-4 NA TGTGCCAGCGGTTTCAGCGGGAGTGGTAGCAATGAGCAGTTCTTC CASGFSGSGSNEQFF
TRBJ2-7 NA TRBV20-1 NA TGCAGTGCCCGCCGGGGGCGGGGGTACTACGAGCAGTACTTC CSARRGRGYYEQYF
TRBJ2-4 NA TRBV7-9 many TGTGCCAGCAGCTTATCAGTGGAAAACATTCAGTACTTC CASSLSVENIQYF
TRBJ2-3 TRBD2 TRBV10-2 NA TGCGCCAGCAGTGAGTCGTCGGGGGGGGATACGCAGTATTTT CASSESSGGDTQYF
TRBJ2-1 TRBD2 TRBV20-1 NA TGCAGTGCTAGCGAGACTAGCGGGACCTCCAATGAGCAGTTCTTC CSASETSGTSNEQFF
TRBJ2-5 NA TRBV12-3/TRBV12-4 many TGTGCCAGCGGTACACCCGAGACCCAGTACTTC CASGTPETQYF
TRBJ2-3 TRBD1 TRBV20-1 many TGCAGTGCTATTCAGGGGGCTTGGGGCACAGATACGCAGTATTTT CSAIQGAWGTDTQYF
TRBJ2-1 TRBD1 TRBV5-4 NA TGTGCCAGCAGCACCCCGGGACAGGAGAAGGTATCCTACAATGAGCAGTTCTTC CASSTPGQEKVSYNEQFF
TRBJ2-6 NA TRBV5-1 few TGCGCCAGCAGCTCGGGGGCGACAGCCTCTGGGGCCAACGTCCTGACTTTC CASSSGATASGANVLTF
TRBJ2-1 NA TRBV4-2 many TGTGCCAGCAGCCAAGTTGGGGTCCCCAATGAGCAGTTCTTC CASSQVGVPNEQFF
TRBJ2-3 TRBD2 TRBV19 many TGTGCCAGTAAGAGGACTAGCAGCACAGATACGCAGTATTTT CASKRTSSTDTQYF
TRBJ1-1 NA TRBV10-3 NA TGTGCCATCAGTGAGTTCCGGGCGAACACTGAAGCTTTCTTT CAISEFRANTEAFF
TRBJ1-2 NA TRBV5-5 few TGTGCCAGCAGCTTGCTAGGGGCCTATGGCTACACCTTC CASSLLGAYGYTF
TRBJ1-4 NA TRBV20-1 NA TGCAGTGCTATGGGACTCTCTAATGAAGAACTGTTTTTT CSAMGLSNEELFF
TRBJ1-1 TRBD1 TRBV19 few TGTGCCAGTAGAGGACAGGGGGTGAACACTGAAGCTTTCTTT CASRGQGVNTEAFF
TRBJ1-5 NA TRBV3-2 many TGTGCCAGCAGCCAACGGAGGACAGGAGGTAATCAGCCCCAGCATTTT CASSQRRTGGNQPQHF
TRBJ2-7 NA TRBV2 NA TGTGCCAGCAGTCGGGACTCCCAAAGCTCCTACGAGCAGTACTTC CASSRDSQSSYEQYF
TRBJ2-1 TRBD2 TRBV7-3 many TGTGCCAGCAGCTTAGGAGCGGGAGGCTCGAGCTCCTACAATGAGCAGTTCTTC CASSLGAGGSSSYNEQFF
TRBJ2-3 TRBD2 TRBV10-2 many TGCGCCAGCAGTGAGTTGGGACTAGGGGCAGATACGCAGTATTTT CASSELGLGADTQYF
TRBJ1-1 TRBD1 TRBV30 NA TGTGCCTGCTCCCGGGACAGGAACACTGAAGCTTTCTTT CACSRDRNTEAFF
TRBJ2-5 NA TRBV24-1 NA TGTGCCACCAGCTTCTCAGGGGAAGGGGAGACCCAGTACTTC CATSFSGEGETQYF
TRBJ1-1 NA TRBV19 NA TGTGCCAGTAGTCCCGGGAGGCGGACTGAAGCTTTCTTT CASSPGRRTEAFF
TRBJ2-2 TRBD2 TRBV6-5 many TGTGCCAGCGGCGGGACTACCAACACCGGGGAGCTGTTTTTT CASGGTTNTGELFF
TRBJ2-1 NA TRBV3-1 few TGTGCCTCCGGGGGAAGGGGATGGGGGAGAGGGACACAGAATGAGCAGTTCTTC CASGGRGWGRGTQNEQFF
TRBJ2-5 TRBD1 TRBV14 many TGTGCCAGCAGCCCGGGACAGGAGGTGGAGACCCAGTCCTTC CASSPGQEVETQSF
TRBJ1-6 TRBD1 TRBV5-8 many TGTGCCAGCAGCTTATACCAGGGGGGCAGGTCACCCCTCCACTTT CASSLYQGGRSPLHF
TRBJ2-3 NA TRBV28 NA TGTGCCAGTACGATACAGGGCCGAGGATTAGATACGCAGTATTTT CASTIQGRGLDTQYF
TRBJ1-5 NA TRBV6-5 few TGTGCCAGCAGGCCAGGAGAGCAGCCCCAGCATTTT CASRPGEQPQHF
TRBJ2-3 NA TRBV6-2/TRBV6-3 many TGTGCCAGCAGTTACTCACCAGATACGCAGTATTTT CASSYSPDTQYF
TRBJ2-2 NA TRBV5-5 many TGTGCCAGCAGCTTCAGGGTTAACACCGGGGAGCTGTTTTTT CASSFRVNTGELFF
TRBJ1-1 TRBD1 TRBV4-1 NA TGCGCCAGCAGCCCCAGGACAGGGGAGGTTGAAGCTTTCTTT CASSPRTGEVEAFF
TRBJ1-3 NA TRBV30 many TGTGCCTGGAGTACCGACCTTATTTCTGGAAACACCATATATTTT CAWSTDLISGNTIYF
TRBJ2-7 NA TRBV15 many TGTGCCACCAGCAGAGGAGAGCTTAGGCGAGAGCAGTACTTC CATSRGELRREQYF
TRBJ2-3 TRBD2 TRBV4-2 many TGTGCCAGCAGCCAATTGGCTAGCGGGGGCTTGGAAGATACGCAGTATTTT CASSQLASGGLEDTQYF
TRBJ2-3 TRBD2 TRBV19 NA TGTGCCAGTAGTATAGGTAGCGGGAGGGCCGCGGATACGCAGTATTTT CASSIGSGRAADTQYF
TRBJ2-3 NA TRBV3-1 once TGTGCCAGCAGCCAAGGCGGCCGGGATACGCAGTATTTT CASSQGGRDTQYF
TRBJ1-4 TRBD1 TRBV2 few TGTGCCAGCAACCGGGACAGGGAGTTGTTTTTT CASNRDRELFF
TRBJ2-2 TRBD2 TRBV24-1 many TGTGCCACCAGTGATTTCGGGGGGGTGACCGGGGAGCTGTTTTTT CATSDFGGVTGELFF
TRBJ1-3 NA TRBV7-2 many TGTGCCAGCAGCTTAGCCAACTCTGGAAACACCATATATTTT CASSLANSGNTIYF
TRBJ2-5 NA TRBV5-6 NA TGTGCCAGCCGCCGGGTGACCCCAGAGACCCAGTACTTC CASRRVTPETQYF
TRBJ2-2 TRBD1 TRBV5-1 many TGCGCCAGCAGCACGGACAGGGTAGGCACCGGGGAGCTGTTTTTT CASSTDRVGTGELFF
TRBJ1-5 NA TRBV20-1 many TGCAGTGCTAGAGATGTGGCAGGGAGAAATCAGCCCCAGCATTTT CSARDVAGRNQPQHF